The 2 T cell receptor beta chains reported below all come from one sample, sequenced in a study of blood T cells in healthy people across ages. For the second PCR, which ran for about 6 to 12 cycles, a sample-barcoded 5' primer and a J-beta primer mix were used. TCRdb itself ran the 5' RACE reads through MiXCR, one entry per CDR3 protein. This table has fewer than 800,000 distinct CDR3 sequences, around 49% appearing once. What was sequenced was blood. All receptors derive from a woman aged 60-75 years in good health.

The sample holds a few counts of this clonotype. V usage is TRBV27 and J usage is TRBJ2-1; 10 bases are shared with TRBD2. V shed 2 bases, J shed 4 bases, and the junction held 5 bases outside the gene matches. CDR3 size: 16 residues. The germline CDR1 and CDR2 sequences are MNHEY and SMNVEV (reference sequence). The DNA of the CDR3 is TGTGCCAGCAGTTTAGAAGTAGCGGGAGGATACAATGAGCAGTTCTTC. Amino acids: CASSLEVAGGYNEQFF.

This chain links TRBV7-3 with TRBJ1-2; possible D gene TRBD1, 5 bases. This CDR3 comprises 13 residues. Germline CDR1 and CDR2: SGHTA and FQGTGA. Trimming shortened V by 2 bases and J by 8 bases, and 12 bases separated the two germline ends. Here the CDR3 DNA reads TGTGCCAGCAGCTTATACCAGGGAGGCGGCTACACCTTC. Amino acids: CASSLYQGGGYTF. The full variable domain, with the rest looked up from reference TRBV7-3 and TRBJ1-2, is GAGVSQTPSNKVTEKGKYVELRCDPISGHTALYWYRQSLGQGPEFLIYFQGTGAADDSGLPNDRFFAVRPEGSVSTLKIQRTERGDSAVYLCASSLYQGGGYTFGSGTRLTVV.